A selection of T cell receptor beta chains follows, all from one sample in a study of blood T cell repertoires in COVID-19. This table comes from immunoSEQ multiplex PCR, and its TCRdb copy is limited to in-frame clones, with some not included. Of fewer than 350,000 clones listed, under 90% are singletons. The sample comprised PBMCs or T cells enriched from blood (not recorded which). These receptors were obtained from a man aged 60-69 years who had recovered from COVID-19. Both conserved end residues are part of each CDR3.

j_call,cdr3_length,v_call,cdr3_aa
TRBJ1-5,17,TRBV23-1,CASRKETGTYSNQPQHF
TRBJ2-1,15,TRBV6-5,CASSWSVAGGVEQFF
TRBJ2-1,16,TRBV11-2,CASSLAGTPKYNEQFF
TRBJ2-1,18,TRBV2,CASIPPVGRGSSYNEQFF
TRBJ1-2,15,TRBV4-2,CASSQENQGRYGYTF
TRBJ2-2,16,TRBV5-1,CASSFSSGGNTGELFF
TRBJ2-2,14,TRBV24-1,CATSDWEFNRELFF
TRBJ2-5,13,TRBV3-1/TRBV3-2,CASSLDRVETQYF
TRBJ2-3,16,TRBV6-5,CASSYSRDRGGDTQYF
TRBJ1-6,14,TRBV19,CASSWRQRNSPLHF
TRBJ2-1,18,TRBV3-1/TRBV3-2,CASSPGLAGGPPYNEQFF
TRBJ1-3,15,TRBV7-9,CASSLGLVSGNTIYF
TRBJ1-6,15,TRBV3-1/TRBV3-2,CASIDGSSYNSPLHF
TRBJ2-6,15,TRBV6-5,CASRPRGTGANVLTF
TRBJ1-2,14,TRBV27,CASRRTGSESGYTF
TRBJ1-4,16,TRBV7-2,CASSSMLSAANEKLFF
TRBJ2-4,18,TRBV6-1,CASSEGLAGVRTKNIQYF
TRBJ2-3,18,TRBV11-2,CASSLWGAGGAVTDTQYF
TRBJ2-7,15,TRBV5-6,CASSGPRGLGVEQYF
TRBJ2-7,14,TRBV18,CASSPRPAEGEQYF
TRBJ1-5,13,TRBV10-2,CASTPSGGQPQHF
TRBJ1-3,15,TRBV5-1,CASSLGQYTGNTIYF
TRBJ1-5,14,TRBV18,CASSIGGNNQPQHF
TRBJ2-4,13,TRBV6-5,CASSPLAGGFQYF
TRBJ1-1,15,TRBV5-1,CASSRRTGVNTEAFF
TRBJ2-3,15,TRBV25-1,CASSEWGTSTDTQYF
TRBJ2-3,15,TRBV25-1,CASSHTGSSTDTQYF
TRBJ2-2,15,TRBV30,CAWEGGTLLTGELFF
TRBJ2-3,17,TRBV5-1,CASSIRTGLAPTNTQYF
TRBJ1-2,14,TRBV7-2,CASSLQSPSLTGIF
TRBJ2-7,15,TRBV7-3,CASSPSGGPSYEQYF
TRBJ2-7,15,TRBV25-1,CASSRLVGYLDEQYF
TRBJ2-3,14,TRBV5-1,CASSLTSGRDTQYF
TRBJ2-1,16,TRBV19,CASRETSGFSYNEQFF
TRBJ1-4,14,TRBV30,CAWRGLLDNEKLFF
TRBJ2-1,14,TRBV28,CASSSGGSHNEQFF
TRBJ2-7,15,TRBV7-9,CASSSGLLPFYEQYF
TRBJ2-3,14,TRBV20-1,CSASFTGEAYTQYF
TRBJ2-3,14,TRBV10-3,CASREAGSTDTQYF
TRBJ2-1,18,TRBV7-6,CASSLVEFTSELYNEQFF
TRBJ2-5,12,TRBV20-1,CSASTSKETQYF
TRBJ1-5,13,TRBV6-5,CASRGGIYQPQHF
TRBJ1-2,12,TRBV6-1,CASSESDYGYTF
TRBJ1-1,13,TRBV28,CATLSAGNTEAFF
TRBJ2-1,16,TRBV5-1,CASSVRQPSSYNEQFF
TRBJ2-2,14,TRBV7-9,CASSLPHSTGELFF